The next 16 T cell receptor beta chains were all read from a single sample in a study of CD8 T cells in Susac syndrome. RNA amounts of about 0.45 to 1 ug underwent reverse transcription with random hexamers. TCRdb processed the immunoSEQ multiplex PCR reads anew with MiXCR; each CDR3 protein has one entry. The sample includes approximately 130,000 distinct CDR3 sequences, under 95% of them seen just once. Sequencing input: CD8+ T cells from PBMCs. These TCRs come from a human donor with multiple sclerosis.

The V call is TRBV25-1, the J call TRBJ2-2; no firm D call. Germline CDR1 is MGHDK and CDR2 is SYGVNS. V was pared by 7 bases and J by 4 bases, with 10 bases between. This CDR3 contains 13 residues. The CDR3 sequence: CASTALATGELFF. CDR3 nucleotides: TGTGCCAGCACCGCATTGGCCACCGGGGAGCTGTTTTTT. Together with reference TRBV25-1 and TRBJ2-2, the CDR3 gives the full variable domain: EADIYQTPRYLVIGTGKKITLECSQTMGHDKMYWYQQDPGMELHLIHYSYGVNSTEKGDLSSESTVSRIRTEHFPLTLESARPSHTSQYLCASTALATGELFFGEGSRLTVL.

This chain joins TRBV7-8 and TRBJ2-2; D perhaps matches TRBD2 (6 bases). This CDR3 spans 16 amino acids. Trimming removed 4 bases at V and 2 bases at J, with 14 bases between. The germline V gene encodes CDR1 SGHVS and CDR2 FQNEAQ. CDR3 sequence (DNA): TGTGCCAGCAGCTACTCCGGGACTTTTAACACCGGGGAGCTGTTTTTT. Translated: CASSYSGTFNTGELFF.

The rearrangement joins TRBV12-3 or TRBV12-4 to TRBJ2-2; D gene ambiguous. The CDR3 totals 15 residues. V was cut by 3 bases and J by 6 bases, with 14 bases left in between. CDR3 region: CASSFRDGSAGELFF. DNA for the CDR3: TGTGCCAGCAGTTTTCGAGATGGGTCGGCCGGGGAGCTGTTTTTT.

The J gene is TRBJ2-1, the V gene TRBV27; 9 nucleotides align to TRBD2. Germline loops: CDR1 MNHEY, CDR2 SMNVEV (reference sequence). The J segment lost 8 bases and the V segment lost 8 bases, leaving 10 bases of the junction unmatched. The CDR3 contains 14 residues. CDR3 DNA sequence: TGTGCCAGCGGGTCCGCTAGCGGGACGTATGAGCAGTTCTTC. Translating it yields CASGSASGTYEQFF.

The rearrangement uses TRBV10-3 and TRBJ2-2, with 13 bases aligning to TRBD2. V was pared by 3 bases and J by 7 bases, with 8 bases of the junction left unmatched. The CDR3 length is 17 residues. Germline V gene sequence: CDR1 ENHRY, CDR2 SYGVKD. CDR3 sequence (DNA): TGTGCCATCAGTGATTTGGGACTAGCGGGATCCGGCGGGGAGCTGTTTTTT. It translates to CAISDLGLAGSGGELFF.

V gene TRBV7-6 combines with J gene TRBJ2-3; TRBD2 aligns across 12 bases. V lost 4 bases, J lost 3 bases, and 5 bases stayed unmatched. Looked up from germline, CDR1 is SGHVS and CDR2 is FNYEAQ. The length of the CDR3 is 16 residues. The CDR3 here is CASSSGLAGGTDTQYF. DNA of the CDR3: TGTGCCAGCAGCTCGGGACTAGCGGGTGGAACAGATACGCAGTATTTT.

CDR3 amino acids: CASSIVAGGYQPQHF. In nucleotides, the CDR3 is TGTGCCAGTAGTATCGTGGCAGGGGGCTATCAGCCCCAGCATTTT. The chain couples TRBV19 to TRBJ1-5, with 8 bases aligning to TRBD1. The CDR3 is made up of 15 amino acids. V was pared by 3 bases and J by 5 bases, with 6 bases of the junction left unmatched. Germline CDR1 LNHDA, CDR2 SQIVND (reference sequence).

This clonotype appeared once. The chain joins TRBV19 to TRBJ2-1; D unclear. The CDR3 runs to 14 residues. Deletions cut 3 bases from V and 4 bases from J, with 10 bases between. Germline lookup yields CDR1 LNHDA and CDR2 SQIVND (reference sequence). The CDR3 DNA reads TGTGCCAGTAGTATGAAGAAAGGATACAATGAGCAGTTCTTC. Translating it yields CASSMKKGYNEQFF.

J is TRBJ2-7 and V is TRBV28; D might be TRBD1 (6 bases). Deletions cut 6 bases from V and 3 bases from J, with 9 bases between. Germline CDR1 is MDHEN and CDR2 is SYDVKM. CDR3 length equals 12 residues. CDR3 nucleotide sequence: TGTGCCAGCAGGGGGGCAGTCTACGAGCAGTACTTC. Translation: CASRGAVYEQYF.

J is TRBJ1-5 and V is TRBV9, with D possibly matching TRBD1 (5 bases). Germline loops: CDR1 SGDLS, CDR2 YYNGEE. The CDR3 consists of 15 residues. Between the trimmed V and J ends, which lost 3 bases and 10 bases, there was a span of 20 bases. CDR3: CASSARDRDHSPQHF. The CDR3 region has the DNA TGTGCCAGCAGCGCCCGGGACCGAGATCATTCCCCCCAGCATTTT.

J is TRBJ2-1 and V is TRBV20-1, with 10 bases matching TRBD2. The CDR3 spans 15 residues. Trimming removed 0 bases from V and 8 bases from J; junction bases left unmatched: 7. Germline loops: CDR1 DFQATT, CDR2 SNEGSKA (reference sequence). This CDR3 is CSARDQLAGIHEQFF. CDR3 nucleotides: TGCAGTGCTAGAGATCAACTAGCGGGAATCCATGAGCAGTTCTTC.

The chain links TRBV5-6 to TRBJ2-2; D unclear. The CDR3 is 13 residues long. Germline lookup yields CDR1 SGHDT and CDR2 YYEEEE. V was cut by 1 base and J by 5 bases, with 6 bases left in between. CDR3 nucleotide sequence: TGTGCCAGCAGCTTGTTGGGAACCGGGGAGCTGTTTTTT. It yields the protein CASSLLGTGELFF.

The chain uses TRBV27 and TRBJ2-1, with TRBD1 matching 12 bases. Per germline, CDR1 MNHEY and CDR2 SMNVEV (reference sequence). The trim removed 8 bases at V and 6 bases at J, leaving 5 bases unmatched. The CDR3 extends over 14 amino acids. The CDR3 spells CASGDRGPGNEQFF. CDR3 sequence (DNA): TGTGCCAGCGGGGACAGGGGGCCGGGCAATGAGCAGTTCTTC.

This clonotype was found a few times. The chain carries TRBV4-1 and TRBJ2-7; D not certain. V lost 0 bases and J lost 4, with 19 bases in between. CDR3 length equals 17 residues. Germline V gives CDR1 MGHRA, CDR2 YSYEKL. In DNA form, the CDR3 reads TGCGCCAGCAGCCAAGATGGCAACCTACCGCCCCTTTACGAGCAGTACTTC. It specifies CASSQDGNLPPLYEQYF.

The chain combines TRBV30 with TRBJ2-2; TRBD1 aligns across 7 bases. V was pared by 5 bases and J by 6 bases, with 6 bases of the junction left unmatched. Germline CDR1 GTSNPN, CDR2 SVGIG (reference sequence). CDR3 length: 13 residues. The CDR3 DNA is TGTGCCTGGCAACAGGGGAGATCCGGGGAGCTGTTTTTT. Translating gives CAWQQGRSGELFF.

The J gene is TRBJ2-2, the V gene TRBV6-2 or TRBV6-3; 8 bases agree with TRBD2. The germline V gene encodes CDR1 MNHEY and CDR2 SVGEGT. The CDR3 is 14 amino acids. V was clipped by 10 bases and J by 6 bases; unmatched bases: 10. The CDR3 loop is CATGLAPYAGELFF. CDR3 sequence (DNA): TGTGCCACCGGACTAGCTCCCTACGCCGGGGAGCTGTTTTTT.